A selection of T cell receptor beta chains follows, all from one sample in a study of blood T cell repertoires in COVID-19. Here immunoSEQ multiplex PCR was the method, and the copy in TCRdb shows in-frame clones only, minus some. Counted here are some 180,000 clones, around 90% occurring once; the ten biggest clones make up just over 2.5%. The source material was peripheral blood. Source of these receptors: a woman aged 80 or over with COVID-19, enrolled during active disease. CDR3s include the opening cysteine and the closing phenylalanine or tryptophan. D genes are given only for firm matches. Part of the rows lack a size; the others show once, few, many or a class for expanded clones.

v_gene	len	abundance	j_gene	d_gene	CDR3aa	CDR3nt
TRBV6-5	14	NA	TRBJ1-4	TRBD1	CASRDAGGHEKLFF	TGTGCCAGCAGAGATGCAGGGGGACATGAAAAACTGTTTTTT
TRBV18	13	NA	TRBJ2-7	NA	CASSQTPSYEQYF	TGTGCCAGCTCACAAACACCCTCCTACGAGCAGTACTTC
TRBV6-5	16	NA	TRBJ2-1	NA	CASSYGRGRDNNEQFF	TGTGCCAGCAGTTACGGCCGAGGGCGGGATAACAATGAGCAGTTCTTC
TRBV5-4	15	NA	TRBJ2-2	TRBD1	CASSLPGQGAGELFF	TGTGCCAGCAGCTTACCGGGACAGGGTGCCGGGGAGCTGTTTTTT
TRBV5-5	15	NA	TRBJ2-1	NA	CASSFQAGSYNEQFF	TGTGCCAGCAGCTTCCAAGCGGGCTCCTACAATGAGCAGTTCTTC
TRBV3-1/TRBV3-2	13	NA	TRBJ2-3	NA	CASSFKQGDTQYF	TGTGCCAGCAGCTTCAAACAGGGAGATACGCAGTATTTT
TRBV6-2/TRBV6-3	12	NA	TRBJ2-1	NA	CASSPLDNEQFF	TGTGCCAGCAGCCCCCTAGACAATGAGCAGTTCTTC
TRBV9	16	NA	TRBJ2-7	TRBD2	CASSRTSGSPYGEQYF	TGTGCCAGCTCCCGGACTAGCGGGAGTCCTTATGGCGAGCAGTACTTC
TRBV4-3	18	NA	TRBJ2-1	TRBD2	CASSQVATIAGVFNEQFF	TGCGCCAGCAGCCAAGTCGCCACAATAGCGGGAGTCTTCAATGAGCAGTTCTTC
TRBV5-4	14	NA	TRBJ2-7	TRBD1	CASSLDRGPYEQYF	TGTGCCAGCAGCTTGGACAGGGGACCCTACGAGCAGTACTTC
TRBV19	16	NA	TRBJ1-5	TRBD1	CASKRSKGQGVQPQHF	TGTGCCAGTAAGAGATCAAAGGGACAGGGGGTCCAGCCCCAGCATTTT
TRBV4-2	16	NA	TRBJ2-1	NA	CASRFEWRSSYNEQFF	TGTGCCAGCAGATTTGAATGGCGGAGCTCCTACAATGAGCAGTTCTTC
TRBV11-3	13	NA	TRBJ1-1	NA	CASSAGTNTEAFF	TGTGCCAGCAGCGCCGGGACAAACACTGAAGCTTTCTTT
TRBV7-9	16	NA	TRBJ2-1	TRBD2	CASSPPSGSSYNEQFF	TGTGCCAGCAGCCCGCCGAGCGGGAGCTCCTACAATGAGCAGTTCTTC
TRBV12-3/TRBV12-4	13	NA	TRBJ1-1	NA	CASSLNRYTEAFF	TGTGCCAGCAGCCTCAACAGGTACACTGAAGCTTTCTTT
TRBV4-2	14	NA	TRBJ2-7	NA	CASSQDRQGYEQYF	TGTGCCAGCAGCCAAGATAGGCAGGGCTACGAGCAGTACTTC
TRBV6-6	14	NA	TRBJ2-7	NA	CASSLTGSSDEQYF	TGTGCCAGCAGTCTGACAGGTAGCTCGGACGAGCAGTACTTC
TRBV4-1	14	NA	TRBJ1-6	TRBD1	CASSQEDRVSPLHF	TGCGCCAGCAGCCAAGAAGACAGGGTTTCACCCCTCCACTTT
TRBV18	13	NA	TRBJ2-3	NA	CASSRTGTDTQYF	TGTGCCAGCTCTCGGACAGGCACAGATACGCAGTATTTT
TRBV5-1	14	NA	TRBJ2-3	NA	CASARSSGTDTQYF	TGCGCCAGCGCCCGTTCCTCGGGCACAGATACGCAGTATTTT
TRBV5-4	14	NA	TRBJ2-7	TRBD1	CASSRKSSGGEQYF	TGTGCCAGCAGCCGAAAATCCTCAGGGGGTGAGCAGTACTTC
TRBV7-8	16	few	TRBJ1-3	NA	CASSPPWGTGGNTIYF	TGTGCCAGCAGCCCGCCGTGGGGGACTGGAGGAAACACCATATATTTT
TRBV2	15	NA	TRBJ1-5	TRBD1	CASRKQGNSNQPQHF	TGTGCCAGCAGGAAACAGGGGAATAGCAATCAGCCCCAGCATTTT
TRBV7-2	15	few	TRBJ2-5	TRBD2	CASTISGSVGETQYF	TGTGCCAGCACCATTAGCGGGAGTGTAGGTGAGACCCAGTACTTC
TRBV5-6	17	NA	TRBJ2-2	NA	CASSLIGSGAPGGELFF	TGTGCCAGCAGCTTAATAGGCTCGGGAGCCCCCGGCGGGGAGCTGTTTTTT
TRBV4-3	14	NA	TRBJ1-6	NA	CASARSSYNSPLHF	TGCGCCAGCGCCCGGAGCTCCTATAATTCACCCCTCCACTTT
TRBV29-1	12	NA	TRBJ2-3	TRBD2	CSGTSGTDTQYF	TGCAGCGGGACTAGCGGCACAGATACGCAGTATTTT
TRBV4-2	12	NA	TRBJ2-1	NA	CASSQDGGEQFF	TGTGCCAGCAGCCAAGACGGTGGTGAGCAGTTCTTC
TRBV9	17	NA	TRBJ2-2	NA	CASSAVIFAQNTGELFF	TGTGCCAGCAGCGCGGTTATCTTCGCCCAGAACACCGGGGAGCTGTTTTTT
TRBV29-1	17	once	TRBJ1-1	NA	CSVVNRGWDSLNTEAFF	TGCAGCGTTGTCAATAGAGGGTGGGACTCCCTGAACACTGAAGCTTTCTTT
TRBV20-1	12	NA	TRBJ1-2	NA	CSASSGMDGYTF	TGCAGTGCTAGTTCAGGGATGGATGGCTACACCTTC
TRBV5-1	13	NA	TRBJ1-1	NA	CASSSNPLTEAFF	TGCGCCAGCAGCTCTAATCCGTTGACTGAAGCTTTCTTT
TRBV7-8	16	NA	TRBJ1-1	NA	CASSSGSREGDTEAFF	TGTGCCAGCAGCTCTGGGTCCAGGGAGGGAGACACTGAAGCTTTCTTT
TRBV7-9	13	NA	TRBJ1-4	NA	CASSLGRGEKLFF	TGTGCCAGCAGCTTAGGACGAGGTGAAAAACTGTTTTTT
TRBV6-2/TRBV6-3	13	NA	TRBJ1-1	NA	CASSLRQNTEAFF	TGTGCCAGCAGTTTGCGCCAGAACACTGAAGCTTTCTTT
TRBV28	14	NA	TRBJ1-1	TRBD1	CASSLTGGSTEAFF	TGTGCCAGCAGTTTAACAGGGGGCTCCACTGAAGCTTTCTTT
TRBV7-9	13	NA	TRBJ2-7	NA	CASSLDRGFEQYF	TGTGCCAGCAGCTTAGATAGGGGCTTCGAGCAGTACTTC
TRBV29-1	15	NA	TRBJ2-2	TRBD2	CSAKTSGSFTGELFF	TGCAGCGCCAAGACTAGCGGGAGTTTCACCGGGGAGCTGTTTTTT
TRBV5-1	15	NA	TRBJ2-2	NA	CASSLDPGTTGELFF	TGCGCCAGCAGCCTCGACCCGGGAACGACCGGGGAGCTGTTTTTT
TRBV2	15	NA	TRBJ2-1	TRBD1	CASSPGTGPRNEQFF	TGTGCCAGCAGCCCTGGGACAGGCCCTCGAAATGAGCAGTTCTTC
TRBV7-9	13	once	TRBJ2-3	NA	CASGLRGSDTQYF	TGTGCCAGCGGCCTAAGGGGATCAGATACGCAGTATTTT
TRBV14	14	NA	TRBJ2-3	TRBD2	CASSYGLAPDTQYF	TGTGCCAGCAGCTACGGACTAGCGCCAGATACGCAGTATTTT
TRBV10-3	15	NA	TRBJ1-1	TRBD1	CAISTGTGIMTEAFF	TGTGCCATCAGTACCGGGACAGGGATAATGACTGAAGCTTTCTTT
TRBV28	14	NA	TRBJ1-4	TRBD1	CASSQTGGNEKLFF	TGTGCCAGCAGCCAGACAGGGGGAAATGAAAAACTGTTTTTT
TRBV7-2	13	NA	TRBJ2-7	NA	CASSLAREAEQYF	TGTGCCAGCAGCTTAGCGCGGGAAGCCGAGCAGTACTTC
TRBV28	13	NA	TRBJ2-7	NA	CATAGGRTYEQYF	TGTGCCACCGCCGGGGGAAGGACTTACGAGCAGTACTTC
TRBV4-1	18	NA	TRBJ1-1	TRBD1	CASSQSGTTTGSWAEAFF	TGCGCCAGCAGCCAATCCGGCACTACGACAGGGAGCTGGGCTGAAGCTTTCTTT
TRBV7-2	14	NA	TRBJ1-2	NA	CASSQPGYGYGYTF	TGTGCCAGCAGCCAGCCGGGGTACGGCTATGGCTACACCTTC
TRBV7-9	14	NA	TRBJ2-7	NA	CASNNGGRTYEQYF	TGTGCCAGCAACAACGGAGGGAGAACCTACGAGCAGTACTTC
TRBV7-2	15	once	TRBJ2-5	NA	CASRTNPGEKETQYF	TGTGCCAGCAGAACTAACCCCGGGGAAAAAGAGACCCAGTACTTC
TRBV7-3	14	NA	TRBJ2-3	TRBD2	CASSYSGSSDTQYF	TGTGCCAGCAGCTATAGCGGGAGCTCAGATACGCAGTATTTT
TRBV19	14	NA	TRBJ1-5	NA	CGAGRPDSNQPQHF	TGTGGGGCAGGTAGGCCCGATAGCAATCAGCCCCAGCATTTT
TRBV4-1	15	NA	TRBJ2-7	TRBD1	CASSPWTGDAYEQYF	TGCGCCAGCAGCCCGTGGACAGGGGACGCCTACGAGCAGTACTTC
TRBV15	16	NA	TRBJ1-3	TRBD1	CATQPDRVRSGNTIYF	TGTGCCACCCAACCCGACAGGGTCCGGTCTGGAAACACCATATATTTT
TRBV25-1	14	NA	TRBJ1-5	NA	CASSDRQTGQPQHF	TGTGCCAGCAGTGACCGACAGACAGGTCAGCCCCAGCATTTT
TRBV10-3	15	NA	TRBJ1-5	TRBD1	CAISTGTGNYQPQHF	TGTGCCATCAGTACCGGGACAGGGAATTATCAGCCCCAGCATTTT
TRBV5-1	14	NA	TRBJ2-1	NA	CATASRDGGNEQFF	TGCGCCACCGCCTCCCGGGACGGGGGCAATGAGCAGTTCTTC